This TCR beta chain was identified in a study of cytomegalovirus exposure and HLA in healthy donors. Findings and limits, study-wide: One variant, a missense change in DCLRE1C, was linked in a later analysis to TCR beta V- and J-gene trimming. Cytomegalovirus association was assigned to approximately 160 TCR beta chains.

Comments on this clone: What it binds is unknown.

With V trimmed by 4 bases and J by 4 bases, 5 bases remained unmatched. The CDR3 sequence is 14 residues long. PCR involved 60 Vbeta and 13 Jbeta primers. TCRdb's table, derived via immunoSEQ multiplex PCR, lists solely in-frame clones and lacks some. The sample includes about 120,000 clones, 50% to 70% of them seen just once. The V call is TRBV5-3, the J call TRBJ1-3; TRBD1 matches 7 bases. TRBV5-3 carries the ORF label, with uncertain function. Specimen: PBMCs. The origin of this receptor is a woman aged 40 to 55 in good health and CMV-seropositive. CDR3 region: CARSRDSGGNTIYF. CDR3 coding DNA: TGTGCCAGAAGCCGGGACAGTGGGGGAAACACCATATATTTT.